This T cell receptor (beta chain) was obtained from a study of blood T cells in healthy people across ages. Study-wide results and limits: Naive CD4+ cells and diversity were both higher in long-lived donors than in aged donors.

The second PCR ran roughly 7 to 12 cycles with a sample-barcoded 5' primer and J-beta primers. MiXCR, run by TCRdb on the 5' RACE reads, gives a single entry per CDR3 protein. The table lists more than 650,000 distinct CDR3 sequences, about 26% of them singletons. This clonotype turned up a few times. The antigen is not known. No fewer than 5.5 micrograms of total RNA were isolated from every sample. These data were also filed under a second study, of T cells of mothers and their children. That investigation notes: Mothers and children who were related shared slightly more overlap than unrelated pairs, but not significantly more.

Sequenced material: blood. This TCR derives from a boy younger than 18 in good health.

CDR3 region: CASSPRGVIGQPQHF. The CDR3 DNA follows: TGTGCCAGCTCACCGCGGGGGGTGATAGGTCAGCCCCAGCATTTT. This sequence joins TRBV18 and TRBJ1-5, with D possibly TRBD1 on 5 matching bases. CDR1 and CDR2 (germline): KGHSH, LQKENI. The CDR3 is 15 amino acids. V was pared by 3 bases and J by 6 bases, with 15 bases between.